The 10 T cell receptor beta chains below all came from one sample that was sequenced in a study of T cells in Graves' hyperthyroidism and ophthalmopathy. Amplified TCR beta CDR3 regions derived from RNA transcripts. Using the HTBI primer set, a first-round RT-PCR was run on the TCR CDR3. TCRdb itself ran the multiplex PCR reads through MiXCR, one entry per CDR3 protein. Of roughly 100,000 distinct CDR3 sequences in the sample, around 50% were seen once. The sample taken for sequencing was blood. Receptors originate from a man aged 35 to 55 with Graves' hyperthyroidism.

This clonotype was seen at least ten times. CDR3 region: CASSRTTGRNEKLFF. CDR3 DNA sequence: TGTGCCAGCAGTCGGACGACAGGGAGGAATGAAAAACTGTTTTTT. V usage is TRBV6-5 and J usage is TRBJ1-4; 7 positions match TRBD1. J was trimmed by 5 bases and V by 5 bases; bases with no gene match: 8. CDR3 length: 15 residues. Germline assignment: CDR1 MNHEY and CDR2 SVGAGI.

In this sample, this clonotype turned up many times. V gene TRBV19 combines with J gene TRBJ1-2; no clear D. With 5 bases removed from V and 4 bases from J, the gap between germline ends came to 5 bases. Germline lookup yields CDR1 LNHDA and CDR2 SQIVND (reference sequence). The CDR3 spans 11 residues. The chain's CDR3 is CASSDGYGYTF. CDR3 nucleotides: TGTGCCAGTAGTGATGGCTATGGCTACACCTTC.

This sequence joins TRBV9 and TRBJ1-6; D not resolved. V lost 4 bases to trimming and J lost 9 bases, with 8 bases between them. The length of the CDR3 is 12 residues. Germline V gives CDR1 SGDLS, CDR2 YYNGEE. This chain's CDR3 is CASSMGISPLHF. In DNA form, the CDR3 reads TGTGCCAGCAGCATGGGAATTTCACCCCTCCACTTT.

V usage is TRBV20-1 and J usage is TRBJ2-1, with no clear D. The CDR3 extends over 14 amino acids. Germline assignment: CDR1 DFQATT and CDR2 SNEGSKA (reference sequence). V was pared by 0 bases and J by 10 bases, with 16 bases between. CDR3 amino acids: CSARDRPNYYEQFF. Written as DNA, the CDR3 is TGCAGTGCTAGAGATAGACCAAACTACTACGAGCAGTTCTTC.

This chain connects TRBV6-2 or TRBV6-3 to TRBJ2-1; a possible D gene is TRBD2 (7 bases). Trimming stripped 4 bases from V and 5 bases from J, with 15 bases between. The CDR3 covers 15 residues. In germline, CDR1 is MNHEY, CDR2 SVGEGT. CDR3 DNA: TGTGCCAGCAGTTCCGGGGGGCAATTCAACAATGAGCAGTTCTTC. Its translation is CASSSGGQFNNEQFF.

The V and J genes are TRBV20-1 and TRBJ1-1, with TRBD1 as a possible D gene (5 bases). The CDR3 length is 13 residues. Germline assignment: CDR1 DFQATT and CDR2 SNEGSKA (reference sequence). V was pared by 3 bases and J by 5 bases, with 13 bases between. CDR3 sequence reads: CSARAGLGTEAFF. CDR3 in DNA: TGCAGTGCTAGGGCAGGGTTGGGGACTGAAGCTTTCTTT.

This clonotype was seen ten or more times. Here the CDR3 reads CASNGHRGKYEQYF. CDR3 nucleotide sequence: TGTGCCAGCAACGGACACAGGGGAAAGTACGAGCAGTACTTC. This sequence joins TRBV6-1 and TRBJ2-7; 7 bases line up with TRBD1. J lost 4 bases, V lost 7 bases, and 10 bases had no gene match. The CDR3 is 14 residues long. Looked up from germline, CDR1 is MNHNS and CDR2 is SASEGT.

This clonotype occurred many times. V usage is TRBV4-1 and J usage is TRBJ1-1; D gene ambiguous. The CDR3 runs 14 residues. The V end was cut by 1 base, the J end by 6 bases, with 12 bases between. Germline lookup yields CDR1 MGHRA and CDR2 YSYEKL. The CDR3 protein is CASSQVAGDPEAFF. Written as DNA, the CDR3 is TGCGCCAGCAGCCAAGTGGCGGGTGACCCTGAAGCTTTCTTT.

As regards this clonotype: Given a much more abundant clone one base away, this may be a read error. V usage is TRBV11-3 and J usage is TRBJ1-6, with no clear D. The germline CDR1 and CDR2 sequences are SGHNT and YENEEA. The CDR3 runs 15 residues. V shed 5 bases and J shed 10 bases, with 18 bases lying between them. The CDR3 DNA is TGTGCCAGCAGCCCCTCGGACTTCAAGCGCTCACCCCTCCACTTT. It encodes CASSPSDFKRSPLHF.

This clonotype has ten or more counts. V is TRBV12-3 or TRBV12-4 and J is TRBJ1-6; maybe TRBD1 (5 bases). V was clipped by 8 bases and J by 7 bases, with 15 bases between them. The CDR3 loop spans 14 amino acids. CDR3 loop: CASEGRGPNSPLHF. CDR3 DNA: TGTGCCAGCGAGGGGAGGGGCCCCAATTCACCCCTCCACTTT.